The sequence of this T cell receptor (beta chain) was determined in a study of blood T cell repertoires in COVID-19. Turning to the study itself: Material from acute and convalescent COVID-19 was sourced from the United States, Italy and Spain. From T cells, B-cell-depleted T cells, or PBMCs came the material, which was cDNA or gDNA.

Generated by immunoSEQ multiplex PCR, the TCRdb table keeps only in-frame clones and is missing some. The sample lists some 170,000 clones, roughly 82% occurring once. The germline V gene has CDR1 SGDLS and CDR2 YYNGEE. The length of the CDR3 is 12 residues. Trimming pared 7 bases from V and 6 bases from J, leaving 11 bases between. The chain employs TRBV9 and TRBJ1-5; tentatively, D is TRBD1 (5 bases). The specimen sequenced was peripheral blood. The TCR comes from a woman in her 70s with acute or convalescent COVID-19. CDR3 DNA sequence: TGTGCCAGCGGGAGGGACGGTCAGCCCCAGCATTTT. Translated: CASGRDGQPQHF.